Listed below are T cell receptor beta chains from one sample, sequenced in a study of T cell responses to AZD1222 COVID-19 vaccine. Sequencing used immunoSEQ multiplex PCR; TCRdb keeps in-frame clones, though not all of them. The sample has under 200,000 clones, around nine tenths seen once. The starting material was peripheral blood, obtained 28 days after the second dose of the MenACWY control vaccine. The receptors originated from an adult who received the MenACWY meningococcal vaccine as a control. Both conserved end residues are part of each CDR3. Fields, in order: CDR3 DNA, CDR3 protein, D gene, V gene, J gene, clone size. The D gene is left open where the match is weak. Only part of the rows carry a size: once, few, many, or a class if the clone is expanded.

DNA: TGTGCCAGCAGCTTTAGCGGGGGGACAGAAAGGGAGCAGTTCTTC; CDR3: CASSFSGGTEREQFF; D: TRBD2; V: TRBV7-9; J: TRBJ2-1; size: .
DNA: TGTGCCAGCAGCCAACGTTGGGGAACTGAAGCTTTCTTT; CDR3: CASSQRWGTEAFF; D: .; V: TRBV5-4; J: TRBJ1-1; size: .
DNA: TGTGCCAGCAGCCAAGTGAGGGGGACTCTCACTCAGCAGTACTTC; CDR3: CASSQVRGTLTQQYF; D: .; V: TRBV3-1/TRBV3-2; J: TRBJ2-7; size: .
DNA: TGTGCCAGCAGTGCGGGAGGACCTAGCAATCAGCCCCAGCATTTT; CDR3: CASSAGGPSNQPQHF; D: .; V: TRBV28; J: TRBJ1-5; size: .
DNA: TGTGCCAGCAGCGAGCACGGTTCGTCAGATACGCAGTATTTT; CDR3: CASSEHGSSDTQYF; D: .; V: TRBV9; J: TRBJ2-3; size: .
DNA: TGTGCCAGCAGCTCCCGAGGGGAGACTGGAAACACCATATATTTT; CDR3: CASSSRGETGNTIYF; D: .; V: TRBV9; J: TRBJ1-3; size: .
DNA: TGTGCCAGCAGCTTAGGGGCACTAGCGGGGGCTACGAATGAGCAGTTCTTC; CDR3: CASSLGALAGATNEQFF; D: TRBD2; V: TRBV7-2; J: TRBJ2-1; size: once
DNA: TGTGCCAGCAGCCTAACCGGGACAGCGGTATATAGCAATCAGCCCCAGCATTTT; CDR3: CASSLTGTAVYSNQPQHF; D: TRBD1; V: TRBV7-8; J: TRBJ1-5; size: .
DNA: TGCAGCGCGGACAGGGGGATGAACACTGAAGCTTTCTTT; CDR3: CSADRGMNTEAFF; D: TRBD1; V: TRBV29-1; J: TRBJ1-1; size: .
DNA: TGTGCCAGCTCGGACAGGGTCGGAAACACCATATATTTT; CDR3: CASSDRVGNTIYF; D: TRBD1; V: TRBV12-3/TRBV12-4; J: TRBJ1-3; size: .
DNA: TGTGCCAGCACCTCTGGGGGTTCACGTGATGGCTACACCTTC; CDR3: CASTSGGSRDGYTF; D: .; V: TRBV7-2; J: TRBJ1-2; size: once
DNA: TGTGCCAGCAGCCGACTGTCCTTGACAGGGGGCTCTGGAAACACCATATATTTT; CDR3: CASSRLSLTGGSGNTIYF; D: TRBD1; V: TRBV6-6; J: TRBJ1-3; size: .
DNA: TGCGCCAGCAGCCCAATACCGGGACAGGGGAATGAAAAACTGTTTTTT; CDR3: CASSPIPGQGNEKLFF; D: TRBD1; V: TRBV5-1; J: TRBJ1-4; size: .
DNA: TGTGCCAGCAGCTCATTAGCGGGAGAGACCTACAATGAGCAGTTCTTC; CDR3: CASSSLAGETYNEQFF; D: TRBD2; V: TRBV5-6; J: TRBJ2-1; size: .
DNA: TGCGCCAGCAGCTTGTTCAGGGGGTTACGGTATGGCTACACCTTC; CDR3: CASSLFRGLRYGYTF; D: TRBD1; V: TRBV5-1; J: TRBJ1-2; size: .